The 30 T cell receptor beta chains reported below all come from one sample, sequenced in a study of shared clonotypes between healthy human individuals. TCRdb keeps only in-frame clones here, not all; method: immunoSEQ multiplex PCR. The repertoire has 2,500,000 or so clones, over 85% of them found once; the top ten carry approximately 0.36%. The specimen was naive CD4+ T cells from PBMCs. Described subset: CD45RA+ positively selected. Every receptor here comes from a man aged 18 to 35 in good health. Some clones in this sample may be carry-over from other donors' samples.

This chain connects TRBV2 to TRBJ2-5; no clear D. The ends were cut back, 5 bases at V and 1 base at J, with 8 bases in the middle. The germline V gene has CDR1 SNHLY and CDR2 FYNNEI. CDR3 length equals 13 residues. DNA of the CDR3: TGTGCCAGCAGTTCCCGCTCCCAAGAGACCCAGTACTTC. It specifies CASSSRSQETQYF.

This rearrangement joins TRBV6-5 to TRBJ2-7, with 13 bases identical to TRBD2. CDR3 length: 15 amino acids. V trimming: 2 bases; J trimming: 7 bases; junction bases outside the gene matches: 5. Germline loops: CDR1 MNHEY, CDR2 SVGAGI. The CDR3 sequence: CASSYGGLAGLEQYF. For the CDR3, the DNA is TGTGCCAGCAGTTACGGGGGACTAGCGGGGCTTGAGCAGTACTTC.

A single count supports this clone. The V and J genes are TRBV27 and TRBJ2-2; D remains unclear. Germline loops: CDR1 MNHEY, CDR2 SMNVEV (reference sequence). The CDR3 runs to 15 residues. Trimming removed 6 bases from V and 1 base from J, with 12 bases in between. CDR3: CASRPRLQNTGELFF. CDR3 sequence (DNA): TGTGCCAGCAGGCCCCGACTCCAGAACACCGGGGAGCTGTTTTTT.

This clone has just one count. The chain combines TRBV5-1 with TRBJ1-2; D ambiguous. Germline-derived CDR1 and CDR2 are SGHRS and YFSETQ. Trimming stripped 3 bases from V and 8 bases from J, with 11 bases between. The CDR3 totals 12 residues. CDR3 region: CASSYTGEGYTF. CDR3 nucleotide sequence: TGCGCCAGCAGCTATACCGGGGAGGGCTACACCTTC.

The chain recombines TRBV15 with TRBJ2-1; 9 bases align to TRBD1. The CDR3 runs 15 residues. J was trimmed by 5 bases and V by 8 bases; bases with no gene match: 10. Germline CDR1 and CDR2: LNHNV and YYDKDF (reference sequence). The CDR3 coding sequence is TGTGCCACCCTCGCGGAGGGGACAGGGAACAATGAGCAGTTCTTC. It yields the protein CATLAEGTGNNEQFF.

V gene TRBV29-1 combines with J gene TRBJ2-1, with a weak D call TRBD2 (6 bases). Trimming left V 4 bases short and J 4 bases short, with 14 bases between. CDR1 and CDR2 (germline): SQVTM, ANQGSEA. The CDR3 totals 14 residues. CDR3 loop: CSVGRGLSYNEQFF. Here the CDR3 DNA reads TGCAGCGTTGGCCGGGGACTCTCATACAATGAGCAGTTCTTC.

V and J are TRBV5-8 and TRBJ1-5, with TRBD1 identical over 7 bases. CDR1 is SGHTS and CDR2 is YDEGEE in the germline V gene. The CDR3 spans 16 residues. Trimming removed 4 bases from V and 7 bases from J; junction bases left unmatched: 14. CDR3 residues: CASSQTGNGGKQPQHF. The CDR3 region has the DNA TGTGCCAGCAGCCAGACAGGGAATGGAGGAAAACAGCCCCAGCATTTT.

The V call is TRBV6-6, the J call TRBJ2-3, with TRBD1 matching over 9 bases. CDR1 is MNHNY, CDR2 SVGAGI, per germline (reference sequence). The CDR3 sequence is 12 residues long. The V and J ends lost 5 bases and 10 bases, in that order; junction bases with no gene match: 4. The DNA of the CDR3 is TGTGCCAGCAGTACTACAGGGGGCGCGCAGTATTTT. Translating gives CASSTTGGAQYF.

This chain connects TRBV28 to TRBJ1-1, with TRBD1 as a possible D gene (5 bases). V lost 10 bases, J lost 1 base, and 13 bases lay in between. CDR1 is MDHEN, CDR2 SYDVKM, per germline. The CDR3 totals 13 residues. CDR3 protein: CANVQEPNTEAFF. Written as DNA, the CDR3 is TGTGCCAACGTACAGGAGCCGAACACTGAAGCTTTCTTT. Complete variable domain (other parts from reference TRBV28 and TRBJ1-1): DVKVTQSSRYLVKRTGEKVFLECVQDMDHENMFWYRQDPGLGLRLIYFSYDVKMKEKGDIPEGYSVSREKKERFSLILESASTNQTSMYLCANVQEPNTEAFFGQGTRLTVV.

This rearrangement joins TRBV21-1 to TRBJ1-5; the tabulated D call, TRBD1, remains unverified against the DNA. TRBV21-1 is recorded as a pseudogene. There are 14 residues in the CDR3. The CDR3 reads CATPTAQGDQPQHF. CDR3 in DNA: TGTGCCACCCCAACGGCACAGGGCGATCAGCCCCAGCATTTT.

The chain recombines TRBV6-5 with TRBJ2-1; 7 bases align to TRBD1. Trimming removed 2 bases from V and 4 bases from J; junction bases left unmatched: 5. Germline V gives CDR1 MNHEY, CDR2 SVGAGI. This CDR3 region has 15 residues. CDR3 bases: TGTGCCAGCAGTTACACCGGGACAGCTTACAATGAGCAGTTCTTC. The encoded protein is CASSYTGTAYNEQFF.

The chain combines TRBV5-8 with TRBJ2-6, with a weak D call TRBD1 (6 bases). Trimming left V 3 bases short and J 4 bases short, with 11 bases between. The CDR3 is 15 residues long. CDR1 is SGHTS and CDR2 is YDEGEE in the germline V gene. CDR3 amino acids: CASSSWGLGANVLTF. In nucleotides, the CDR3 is TGTGCCAGCAGCTCTTGGGGGCTCGGGGCCAACGTCCTGACTTTC.

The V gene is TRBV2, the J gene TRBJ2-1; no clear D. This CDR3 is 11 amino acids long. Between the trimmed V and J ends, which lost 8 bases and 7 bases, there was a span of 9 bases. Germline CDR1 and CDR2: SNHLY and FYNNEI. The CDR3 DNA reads TGTGCCAGCGTTCGGAGTAATGAGCAGTTCTTC. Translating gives CASVRSNEQFF.

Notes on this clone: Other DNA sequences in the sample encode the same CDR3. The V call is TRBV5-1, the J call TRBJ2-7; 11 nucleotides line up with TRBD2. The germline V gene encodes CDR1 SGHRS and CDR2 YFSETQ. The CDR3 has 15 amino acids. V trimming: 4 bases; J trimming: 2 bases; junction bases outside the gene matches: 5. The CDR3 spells CASSPGTSGTYEQYF. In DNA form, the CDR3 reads TGCGCCAGCAGCCCTGGGACTAGCGGAACCTACGAGCAGTACTTC.

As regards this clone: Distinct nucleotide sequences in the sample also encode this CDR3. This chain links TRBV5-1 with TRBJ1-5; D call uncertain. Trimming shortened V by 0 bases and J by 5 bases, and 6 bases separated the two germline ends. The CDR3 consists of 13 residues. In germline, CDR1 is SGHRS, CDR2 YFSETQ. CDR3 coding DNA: TGCGCCAGCAGCTTGGAGCCAGATCAGCCCCAGCATTTT. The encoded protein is CASSLEPDQPQHF.

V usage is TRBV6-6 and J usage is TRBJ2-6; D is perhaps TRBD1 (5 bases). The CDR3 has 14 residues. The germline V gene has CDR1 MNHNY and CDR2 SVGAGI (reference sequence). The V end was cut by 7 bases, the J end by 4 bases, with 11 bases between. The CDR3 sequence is CASTKGNGANVLTF. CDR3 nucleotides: TGTGCCAGCACCAAGGGGAACGGGGCCAACGTCCTGACTTTC.

CDR3 DNA sequence: TGCGCCAGCAGTGAGGGATTGGACGGGTGGGCCTACGAGCAGTACTTC. It specifies CASSEGLDGWAYEQYF. This chain connects TRBV10-2 to TRBJ2-7; D call uncertain. The CDR3 loop spans 16 amino acids. V was pared by 2 bases and J by 2 bases, with 16 bases between. The germline V gene has CDR1 WSHSY and CDR2 SAAADI.

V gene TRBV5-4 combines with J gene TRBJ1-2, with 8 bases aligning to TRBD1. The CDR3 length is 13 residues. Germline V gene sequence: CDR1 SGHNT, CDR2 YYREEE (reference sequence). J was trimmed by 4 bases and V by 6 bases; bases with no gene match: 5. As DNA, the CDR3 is TGTGCCAGCACCGGAGACAGGGGCTATGGCTACACCTTC. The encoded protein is CASTGDRGYGYTF.

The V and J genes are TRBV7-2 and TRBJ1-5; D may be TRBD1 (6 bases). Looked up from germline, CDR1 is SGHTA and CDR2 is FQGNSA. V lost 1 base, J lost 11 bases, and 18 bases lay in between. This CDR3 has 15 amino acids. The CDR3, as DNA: TGTGCCAGCAGCTTAGTGGAAGGGGGACCGGGAGCCCAGCATTTT. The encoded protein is CASSLVEGGPGAQHF.

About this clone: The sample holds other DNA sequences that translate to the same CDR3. In DNA form, the CDR3 reads TGTGCCTGGACTAGTAGGGAGACCCAGTACTTC. Its translation is CAWTSRETQYF. The rearrangement links TRBV30 to TRBJ2-5; no reliable D call. This CDR3 spans 11 amino acids. The germline V gene has CDR1 GTSNPN and CDR2 SVGIG (reference sequence). Trimming pared 4 bases from V and 5 bases from J, leaving 8 bases between. The full variable domain, its missing parts supplied by reference TRBV30 and TRBJ2-5, is SQTIHQWPATLVQPVGSPLSLECTVEGTSNPNLYWYRQAAGRGLQLLFYSVGIGQISSEVPQNLSASRPQDRQFILSSKKLLLSDSGFYLCAWTSRETQYFGPGTRLLVL.

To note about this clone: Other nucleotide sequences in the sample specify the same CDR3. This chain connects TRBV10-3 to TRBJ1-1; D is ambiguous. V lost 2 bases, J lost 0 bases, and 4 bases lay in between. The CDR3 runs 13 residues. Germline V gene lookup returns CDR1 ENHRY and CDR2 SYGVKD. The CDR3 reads CAISEVVNTEAFF. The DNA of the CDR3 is TGTGCCATCAGTGAGGTAGTGAACACTGAAGCTTTCTTT.

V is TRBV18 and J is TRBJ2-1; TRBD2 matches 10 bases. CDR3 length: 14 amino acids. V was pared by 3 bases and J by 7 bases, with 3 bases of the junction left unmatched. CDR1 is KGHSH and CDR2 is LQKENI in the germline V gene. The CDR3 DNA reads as TGTGCCAGCTCACCTACTAGCGGGGAGAATGAGCAGTTCTTC. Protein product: CASSPTSGENEQFF. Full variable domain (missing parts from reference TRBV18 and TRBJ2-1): NAGVMQNPRHLVRRRGQEARLRCSPMKGHSHVYWYRQLPEEGLKFMVYLQKENIIDESGMPKERFSAEFPKEGPSILRIQQVVRGDSAAYFCASSPTSGENEQFFGPGTRLTVL.

The CDR3 DNA is TGTGCCAGCAGAGGACAGCTTTTACAGTATTTT. The encoded protein is CASRGQLLQYF. The chain recombines TRBV2 with TRBJ2-3; a weak D match, TRBD1 (6 bases). CDR1 is SNHLY, CDR2 FYNNEI, per germline. This CDR3 comprises 11 residues. V lost 6 bases, J lost 12 bases, and 13 bases lay in between.

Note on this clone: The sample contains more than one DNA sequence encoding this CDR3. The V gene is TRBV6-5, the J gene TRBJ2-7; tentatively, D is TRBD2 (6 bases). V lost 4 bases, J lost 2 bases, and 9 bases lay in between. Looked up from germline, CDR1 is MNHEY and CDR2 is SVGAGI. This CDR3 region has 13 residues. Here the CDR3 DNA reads TGTGCCAGCAGTTCCCCGGGGGCCTACGAGCAGTACTTC. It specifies CASSSPGAYEQYF.

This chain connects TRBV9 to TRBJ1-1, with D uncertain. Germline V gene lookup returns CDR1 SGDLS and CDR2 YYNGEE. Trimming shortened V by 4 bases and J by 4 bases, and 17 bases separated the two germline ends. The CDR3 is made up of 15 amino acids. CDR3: CASSLRGNAATEAFF. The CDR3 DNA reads TGTGCCAGCAGCCTACGTGGGAACGCTGCCACTGAAGCTTTCTTT.

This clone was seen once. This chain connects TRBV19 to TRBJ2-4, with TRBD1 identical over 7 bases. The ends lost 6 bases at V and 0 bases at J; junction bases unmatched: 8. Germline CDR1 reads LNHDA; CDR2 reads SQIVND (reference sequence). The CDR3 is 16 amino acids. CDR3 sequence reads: CASSPLTGLAKNIQYF. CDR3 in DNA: TGTGCCAGTAGCCCTTTGACAGGGCTAGCCAAAAACATTCAGTACTTC.

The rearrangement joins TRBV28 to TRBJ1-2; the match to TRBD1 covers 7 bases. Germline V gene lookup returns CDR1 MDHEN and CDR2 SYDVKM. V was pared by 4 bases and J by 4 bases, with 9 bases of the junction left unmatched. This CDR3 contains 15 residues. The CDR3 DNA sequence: TGTGCCAGCAGTTCCTCTCAGGGACAGACCTATGGCTACACCTTC. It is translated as CASSSSQGQTYGYTF.

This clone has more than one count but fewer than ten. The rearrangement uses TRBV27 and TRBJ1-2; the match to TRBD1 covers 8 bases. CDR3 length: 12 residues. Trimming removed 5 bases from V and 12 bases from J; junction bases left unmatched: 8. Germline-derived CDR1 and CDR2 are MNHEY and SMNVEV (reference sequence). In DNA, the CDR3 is TGTGCCAGCAGTCGGGGGACAGGTCCGCACACCTTC. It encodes CASSRGTGPHTF.

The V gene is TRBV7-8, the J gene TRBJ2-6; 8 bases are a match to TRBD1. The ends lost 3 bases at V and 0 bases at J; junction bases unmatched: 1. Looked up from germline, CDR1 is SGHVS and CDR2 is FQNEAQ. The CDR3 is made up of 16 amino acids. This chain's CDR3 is CASSFDRGSGANVLTF. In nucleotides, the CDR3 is TGTGCCAGCAGCTTCGACAGGGGCTCTGGGGCCAACGTCCTGACTTTC.

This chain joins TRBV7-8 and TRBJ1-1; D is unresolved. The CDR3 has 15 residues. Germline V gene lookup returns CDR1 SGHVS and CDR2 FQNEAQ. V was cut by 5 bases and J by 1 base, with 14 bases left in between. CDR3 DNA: TGTGCCAGCAGCGTGCCGAGACAAACGAACACTGAAGCTTTCTTT. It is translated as CASSVPRQTNTEAFF.